This record covers a single T cell receptor (beta chain). Antigen unknown. These data belong to a study of cytomegalovirus exposure and HLA in healthy donors. Whole-study results and caveats: In a later analysis, a genetic analysis reported fewer productive-TCR N-insertions in an Asian-associated ancestry cluster than the cohort average.

This CDR3 has 16 residues. CDR1 and CDR2 (germline): KGHSH, LQKENI. V gave up 3 bases and J gave up 0 bases, with 9 bases separating them. PCR involved 60 Vbeta and 13 Jbeta primers. Generated by immunoSEQ multiplex PCR, the TCRdb table keeps only in-frame clones and is missing some. The sample lists about 130,000 clones, 75% to 90% occurring once. The sequencing input was PBMCs. The receptor's source is a man aged 30 to 45 in good health and CMV-seronegative. The rearrangement uses TRBV18 and TRBJ2-6; a possible D gene is TRBD2 (5 bases). CDR3 sequence: CASSPEGGSGANVLTF. CDR3 sequence (DNA): TGTGCCAGCTCACCCGAGGGTGGCTCTGGGGCCAACGTCCTGACTTTC.